The source of this T cell receptor beta chain is a study of CXCR3-negative and CXCR3-positive naive CD8 T cells (dated by TCRdb to between 2017 and 2020). For context, the study as a whole: In total, around 140 million TRB reads were obtained, or roughly 1.5 +/- 0.3 million reads per library. Data from about 12 donors, pooled across two independent experiments, went into the diversity and physicochemical repertoire analyses. The TRBV-TRBJ cluster analysis covered naive subsets from about 5 donors and memory cells from 3 donors. Findings and caveats that apply to the study as a whole: Because surface CD5, which has been linked to self-reactivity in mice, was comparable between naive subsets, TCR interaction strength was also inferred from TRB CDR3 physicochemical properties. Both naive subsets had comparably high repertoire diversity, while memory CD8+ T cells had much lower repertoire diversity. Freshly isolated PBMCs were used for most assays because CXCR3 expression went down partially after cryopreservation. Compared with CXCR3-negative naive cells, CXCR3-positive naive cells had TRB CDR3s with higher hydrophobicity (lower Kidera factor 4), lower energy, and higher strength and volume indices. Within the same donor, TRBV-TRBJ usage looked similar between naive CXCR3-negative and CXCR3-positive cells, but memory cells had distinct patterns.

Sequencing used a NextSeq 550. The Human TCR Profiling Kit (MiLaboratory) was used to prepare UMI-labeled 5' RACE TRB cDNA libraries. cDNA synthesis used the entire amount of extracted RNA, and PCR amplification then used the entire amount of cDNA produced. Libraries were prepared in parallel with an identical number of PCR cycles. Under the source paper's analysis protocol: With a requirement of at least two reads per UMI, MIGEC and MiXCR extracted about 50,000 +/- 10,000 unique UMI-labeled TRB cDNA molecules per library. On average, around 40,000 +/- 10,000 functional in-frame TRB CDR3 nucleotide clonotypes lacking stop codons were found per library. Diversity metrics, including normalized Shannon-Wiener and Chao1, were computed in VDJtools after downsampling to 5000 UMI-labeled TRB molecules per sample. Clonotype-size-weighted physicochemical properties of the central five CDR3 residues (interaction energy, strength, volume and Kidera factor 4) were computed in VDJtools. TCRdb reprocessed the public reads and reports one entry per CDR3 protein sequence, without DNA. TCRdb's processing, not the authors' own work, is the source of the V and J calls. Per the sample table, the count is about 39,000 distinct CDR3 sequences. The ten largest clones capture roughly 1.6% of the sample.

For every CD8+ T cell subset, 300,000 cells were flow-sorted straight into RLT lysis buffer, and each subset was sorted in triplicate. To keep memory contaminants out, a stringent definition of naive CD8+ T cells was applied: CD45RO-CCR7+CD27+CD95-. Peripheral blood mononuclear cells were isolated from buffy coats using standard density gradient centrifugation. Naive CXCR3-negative and CXCR3-positive CD8+ T cells were flow-sorted using a FACSAria III. Total RNA was extracted from sorted cells with an RNeasy Mini Kit. Regarding this clonotype: The clone's antigen remains unknown.

From cysteine to phenylalanine, the CDR3 is 17 amino acids long. Only the protein sequence is given. The germline V gene yields MDHEN for CDR1 and SYDVKM for CDR2. The TCR comes from a human donor in good health. Some clones in this sample may be carry-over from other donors' samples. The rearranged chain carries TRBV28 and TRBJ2-2; TCRdb gives TRBD2 as the D gene, but with no DNA this cannot be confirmed. The sequencing sample was made of naive CXCR3- CD8+ T cells from blood. The cell subset or site label of this sample denotes: CD45RO-CCR7+CD27+CD95- naive CD8+ T cells lacking CXCR3 (TNR3-). The CDR3 reads CASSFPSGRGDTGELFF.